What follows are 32 T cell receptor beta chains derived from one specimen sequenced in a study of identical twins. TCRdb processed the 5' RACE reads anew with MiXCR; each CDR3 protein has one entry. Of roughly 710,000 distinct CDR3 sequences in the sample, roughly 6.2% are singletons; the top ten hold under 2%. Specimen: naive T cells sorted from blood. All receptors come from a man aged 18 to 30 in good health.

This clonotype was picked up many times. This chain links TRBV5-1 with TRBJ2-1, with D possibly being TRBD1 (5 bases). The CDR3 loop spans 15 amino acids. Germline lookup yields CDR1 SGHRS and CDR2 YFSETQ. V shed 6 bases and J shed 9 bases, with 22 bases lying between them. The CDR3 sequence: CASTMERGSTGEQFF. The CDR3, as DNA: TGCGCCAGCACCATGGAAAGGGGTAGTACGGGTGAGCAGTTCTTC.

A remark on this clonotype: A single base separates this from a much larger clone, so it may be a read error. Here the CDR3 omits its conserved ending phenylalanine or tryptophan, so a read error is the likely source. The chain links TRBV29-1 to TRBJ2-3; no reliable D call. The CDR3 consists of 13 residues. The ends were cut back, 1 base at V and 1 base at J, with 6 bases in the middle. Germline values: CDR1 SQVTM, CDR2 ANQGSEA. The CDR3 loop is CSVEGMGTDTQYS. The CDR3 DNA follows: TGCAGCGTTGAAGGGATGGGCACAGATACGCAGTATTCT.

This clonotype was seen only a few times. The chain combines TRBV13 with TRBJ2-2; the match to TRBD1 covers 8 bases. The CDR3 spans 17 residues. Germline V gene lookup returns CDR1 PRHDT and CDR2 FYEKMQ (reference sequence). The V gene end was trimmed by 0 bases and the J gene end by 0 bases; junction bases not matched to a gene: 3. The CDR3 is CASSLGPGQANTGELFF. Here the CDR3 DNA reads TGTGCCAGCAGCTTAGGACCGGGACAGGCGAACACCGGGGAGCTGTTTTTT.

Ten or more counts support this clonotype. The V call is TRBV27, the J call TRBJ1-5; the D is unclear. This CDR3 region has 13 residues. The ends were cut back, 3 bases at V and 7 bases at J, with 10 bases in the middle. Germline CDR1 and CDR2: MNHEY and SMNVEV (reference sequence). CDR3 sequence: CASSFGSGQPQHF. The CDR3 DNA reads as TGTGCCAGCAGTTTTGGTTCAGGACAGCCCCAGCATTTT.

The J gene is TRBJ2-1, the V gene TRBV11-2; D perhaps matches TRBD1 (6 bases). The V gene's germline CDR1 is SGHAT and CDR2 FQNNGV. Trimming took 6 bases from V and 4 from J, leaving 19 bases between them. The CDR3 is 16 amino acids. Here the CDR3 reads CASRSQGSGIYNEQFF. CDR3 sequence (DNA): TGTGCCAGCAGGTCGCAGGGGAGTGGGATATACAATGAGCAGTTCTTC.

This clonotype was seen a handful of times. The V call is TRBV24-1, the J call TRBJ2-1; 7 nucleotides line up with TRBD1. Germline assignment: CDR1 KGHDR and CDR2 SFDVKD. The trim removed 2 bases at V and 7 bases at J, leaving 7 bases unmatched. The CDR3 covers 15 residues. Here the CDR3 reads CATSDSLQGFNEQFF. In DNA form, the CDR3 reads TGTGCCACCAGTGATTCCCTACAGGGGTTTAATGAGCAGTTCTTC.

V and J are TRBV20-1 and TRBJ1-1; no reliable D call. This CDR3 has 11 residues. Germline V lookup: CDR1 DFQATT, CDR2 SNEGSKA (reference sequence). Trimming removed 5 bases at V and 8 bases at J, with 12 bases between. The CDR3 sequence is CSAHVGIEAFF. CDR3 nucleotide sequence: TGCAGTGCTCACGTGGGAATAGAAGCTTTCTTT.

The DNA of the CDR3 is TGTGCCAGCAGCTTAGTGCGGGGGCGCACCTACGAGCAGTACTTC. Amino acid sequence: CASSLVRGRTYEQYF. The chain employs TRBV11-2 and TRBJ2-7; tentatively, D is TRBD2 (7 bases). Trimming took off 1 base at V and 2 bases at J, with 12 bases between the two ends. Germline CDR1 and CDR2: SGHAT and FQNNGV. The CDR3 is made up of 15 amino acids.

This clonotype occurred many times. The CDR3 DNA is TGTGCCAGCAGCTGGTCAGGGGAGGGGGGCGAGCAGTACTTC. Protein product: CASSWSGEGGEQYF. This chain connects TRBV9 to TRBJ2-7; D possibly corresponds to TRBD2 (7 bases). The CDR3 has 14 residues. The V gene lost 4 bases and the J gene lost 6 bases, with 17 bases spanning the gap. Per germline, CDR1 SGDLS and CDR2 YYNGEE.

Many counts were recorded for this clonotype. The chain couples TRBV20-1 to TRBJ2-1; D unresolved. CDR1 DFQATT and CDR2 SNEGSKA come from the germline V gene (reference sequence). This CDR3 is built from 13 residues. With 5 bases removed from V and 6 bases from J, the gap between germline ends came to 14 bases. CDR3 sequence (DNA): TGCAGTGCTCCCTCCTTCGTGACCAATGAGCAGTTCTTC. Translation gives CSAPSFVTNEQFF.

This clonotype was recorded at least ten times. The rearrangement uses TRBV20-1 and TRBJ2-7; TRBD2 aligns across 16 bases. There are 16 residues in the CDR3. The V segment lost 2 bases and the J segment 9 bases; nucleotides outside the gene matches: 10. Germline values: CDR1 DFQATT, CDR2 SNEGSKA (reference sequence). This CDR3 reads CSARPPGLAGGLGQYF. The CDR3 DNA follows: TGCAGTGCTAGACCCCCGGGACTAGCGGGAGGGCTTGGGCAGTACTTC.

This clonotype came up many times. This chain links TRBV6-1 with TRBJ2-2; maybe TRBD2 (5 bases). Germline V gives CDR1 MNHNS, CDR2 SASEGT. Trimming took off 7 bases at V and 3 bases at J, with 15 bases between the two ends. There are 15 residues in the CDR3. The CDR3, as DNA: TGTGCCAGCACCCAGGACTTGCTACACACCGGGGAGCTGTTTTTT. Translation gives CASTQDLLHTGELFF.

This clonotype was seen more than once but under ten times. J is TRBJ1-1 and V is TRBV5-6; D ambiguous. The germline V gene encodes CDR1 SGHDT and CDR2 YYEEEE. The CDR3 is made up of 16 amino acids. Trimming took off 1 base at V and 10 bases at J, with 23 bases between the two ends. The CDR3 DNA sequence: TGTGCCAGCAGCTTGCAGTTTGCAGCCTCCTCCTCTGGAGCTTTCTTT. This sequence encodes CASSLQFAASSSGAFF.

This clonotype was detected many times. This chain joins TRBV5-1 and TRBJ1-1; D remains unclear. Germline loops: CDR1 SGHRS, CDR2 YFSETQ. This CDR3 has 12 residues. V lost 0 bases and J lost 6, with 6 bases in between. The CDR3 is CASSLEQAEAFF. The CDR3 DNA follows: TGCGCCAGCAGCTTGGAGCAGGCTGAAGCTTTCTTT.

The chain links TRBV24-1 to TRBJ2-7; TRBD1 matches 10 bases. J lost 5 bases, V lost 5 bases, and 2 bases had no gene match. Germline loops: CDR1 KGHDR, CDR2 SFDVKD. There are 13 residues in the CDR3. The DNA for the CDR3 is TGTGCCACCAGTGTAGGGACAGGGGACGAGCAGTACGTC. Translating it yields CATSVGTGDEQYV.

The sample holds many counts of this clonotype. V is TRBV2 and J is TRBJ2-7; the match to TRBD2 covers 13 bases. Looked up from germline, CDR1 is SNHLY and CDR2 is FYNNEI. The length of the CDR3 is 15 residues. After removal of 2 bases from V and 6 bases from J, the junction contained 4 bases not matched to a gene. The CDR3 here is CASSERGLAGVEQYF. The CDR3 coding sequence is TGTGCCAGCAGTGAACGAGGACTAGCGGGAGTCGAGCAGTACTTC.

V is TRBV5-5 and J is TRBJ2-7, with D possibly being TRBD1 (5 bases). Deletions cut 2 bases from V and 0 bases from J, with 6 bases between. CDR1 SGHKS and CDR2 YYEKEE come from the germline V gene (reference sequence). The CDR3 is made up of 13 amino acids. CDR3 nucleotide sequence: TGTGCCAGCAGCTTACAGGCCTCCTACGAGCAGTACGTC. Residues: CASSLQASYEQYV.

In its sample, this clonotype was seen many times. The chain has TRBV5-1 and TRBJ2-1, with D perhaps given as TRBD1 or TRBD2 (6 bases each). Trimming took 0 bases from V and 7 from J, leaving 11 bases between them. The CDR3 is 14 residues long. Germline V gives CDR1 SGHRS, CDR2 YFSETQ. The DNA of the CDR3 is TGCGCCAGCAGCTTGGCGGAGGGGGTGAATGAGCAGTTCTTC. Translated, it gives CASSLAEGVNEQFF.

A few counts support this clonotype. The genes are TRBV20-1 and TRBJ1-1; D is possibly TRBD1 (6 bases). The CDR3 loop spans 19 amino acids. Germline CDR1 and CDR2: DFQATT and SNEGSKA (reference sequence). The V gene lost 1 base and the J gene lost 10 bases, with 34 bases spanning the gap. This CDR3 reads CSARGSQGRGGAMVKGAFF. The CDR3 DNA reads TGCAGTGCTAGAGGGAGTCAGGGGCGTGGAGGCGCTATGGTAAAAGGAGCTTTCTTT.

This clonotype appeared many times. The rearrangement uses TRBV10-3 and TRBJ1-1; no definite D call. Trimming removed 10 bases from V and 1 base from J, with 13 bases in between. The germline CDR1 and CDR2 sequences are ENHRY and SYGVKD. The CDR3 extends over 13 amino acids. In nucleotides, the CDR3 is TGTGCCACCCATAGCATGGGGAACACTGAAGCTTTCTTT. Protein sequence: CATHSMGNTEAFF.

This clonotype was detected ten times or more. The genes are TRBV29-1 and TRBJ2-6; D might be TRBD2 (5 bases). Trimming shortened V by 8 bases and J by 0 bases, and 8 bases separated the two germline ends. CDR1 is SQVTM, CDR2 ANQGSEA, per germline. CDR3 length: 13 residues. The CDR3 is CSSRDSGANVLTF. The CDR3 DNA follows: TGCAGCTCTCGGGACTCTGGGGCCAACGTCCTGACTTTC.

The CDR3 bases are TGTGCCATCAGTATGCCACCCAGCGGGGGGTCCAACTACGAGCAGTACTTC. Its translation: CAISMPPSGGSNYEQYF. This chain uses TRBV10-3 with TRBJ2-7, with TRBD2 identical over 9 bases. This CDR3 region has 17 residues. The junction had 14 bases not matched to a gene; V was cut back by 5 bases and J by 3 bases. The germline V gene encodes CDR1 ENHRY and CDR2 SYGVKD.

This clonotype was recorded a few times. The chain combines TRBV6-2 or TRBV6-3 with TRBJ2-1; 8 bases are shared with TRBD1. The CDR3 is 14 amino acids. V dropped 5 bases and J dropped 10; count of bases not matched to a gene: 10. Per germline, CDR1 MNHEY and CDR2 SVGEGT. Here the CDR3 reads CASSTRGTGREQFF. The CDR3 DNA reads TGTGCCAGCAGTACGAGGGGGACAGGCCGAGAGCAGTTCTTC.

In this sample, this clonotype turned up many times. The chain couples TRBV20-1 to TRBJ1-5; TRBD1 matches at 11 bases. The CDR3 runs to 16 residues. In germline, CDR1 is DFQATT, CDR2 SNEGSKA (reference sequence). The J segment lost 3 bases and the V segment lost 6 bases, leaving 10 bases of the junction unmatched. Written as DNA, the CDR3 is TGCAGTGCGAGGGACAGGGGGTGGGGTATCAATCAGCCCCAGCATTTT. This sequence encodes CSARDRGWGINQPQHF.

CDR3: CASSLLPVPLNTEAFF. The CDR3 region has the DNA TGTGCCAGCAGTCTCCTTCCGGTACCGCTGAACACTGAAGCTTTCTTT. J is TRBJ1-1 and V is TRBV7-2; no clear D gene. Germline lookup yields CDR1 SGHTA and CDR2 FQGNSA. The V and J ends lost 6 bases and 0 bases respectively, with 17 bases between them. The CDR3 length is 16 residues.

This clonotype was picked up many times. The chain has TRBV29-1 and TRBJ1-4, with 9 bases matching TRBD1. The V segment lost 0 bases and the J segment 8 bases; nucleotides outside the gene matches: 13. Germline V gene data show CDR1 as SQVTM and CDR2 as ANQGSEA. The CDR3 sequence is 17 residues long. In nucleotides, the CDR3 is TGCAGCGTTGAAGAAGGGCCCGACAGGGGGAGAATCGAAAAACTGTTTTTT. Translating it yields CSVEEGPDRGRIEKLFF.

The chain is built from TRBV11-2 and TRBJ2-3; D perhaps matches TRBD2 (7 bases). Trimming removed 5 bases from V and 8 bases from J, with 17 bases in between. The CDR3 loop spans 14 amino acids. Germline CDR1 SGHAT, CDR2 FQNNGV. CDR3: CASSLKGGMATQYF. CDR3 nucleotides: TGTGCCAGCAGCCTAAAGGGGGGGATGGCTACGCAGTATTTT.

In this sample, this clonotype turned up many times. V gene TRBV7-2 combines with J gene TRBJ1-5; D uncertain. V was cut by 2 bases and J by 2 bases, with 13 bases left in between. Germline V gene data show CDR1 as SGHTA and CDR2 as FQGNSA. The CDR3 consists of 16 residues. CDR3 in DNA: TGTGCCAGCAGCTTATGGTTGGGAAGGGGCAATCAGCCCCAGCATTTT. This encodes CASSLWLGRGNQPQHF.

The chain uses TRBV7-9 and TRBJ2-3, with D possibly TRBD1 on 7 matching bases. This CDR3 comprises 13 residues. Trimming left V 4 bases short and J 5 bases short, with 10 bases between. Looked up from germline, CDR1 is SEHNR and CDR2 is FQNEAQ (reference sequence). CDR3 residues: CASSYQGGDTQYF. Written as DNA, the CDR3 is TGTGCCAGCAGCTACCAGGGGGGAGATACGCAGTATTTT. The full variable domain, completed using reference TRBV7-9 and TRBJ2-3, is DTGVSQNPRHKITKRGQNVTFRCDPISEHNRLYWYRQTLGQGPEFLTYFQNEAQLEKSRLLSDRFSAERPKGSFSTLEIQRTEQGDSAMYLCASSYQGGDTQYFGPGTRLTVL.

Concerning this clonotype: A read error is possible here, since a much larger clone lies one base away. This chain links TRBV20-1 with TRBJ2-7, with D tentatively TRBD2 (5 bases). The germline V gene encodes CDR1 DFQATT and CDR2 SNEGSKA (reference sequence). V was shortened by 7 bases and J by 2 bases, with 12 bases between the two germline ends. The CDR3 loop spans 12 amino acids. CDR3 sequence reads: CSGGREPYEQYF. CDR3 DNA sequence: TGCAGTGGTGGACGGGAACCCTACGAGCAGTACTTC.

This clonotype has a count of ten or more. The V call is TRBV28, the J call TRBJ2-1; perhaps TRBD2 as D (6 bases). This CDR3 is 15 amino acids long. CDR1 and CDR2 (germline): MDHEN, SYDVKM. Trimming removed 3 bases at V and 7 bases at J, with 16 bases between. The CDR3 here is CASSFPSGPANEQFF. The CDR3, as DNA: TGTGCCAGCAGTTTTCCCAGCGGGCCTGCAAATGAGCAGTTCTTC.

This clonotype occurred many times. The rearrangement uses TRBV25-1 and TRBJ2-1, with D tentatively TRBD2 (5 bases). The CDR3 spans 13 residues. In germline, CDR1 is MGHDK, CDR2 SYGVNS. The V end was cut by 5 bases, the J end by 5 bases, with 10 bases between. The CDR3 DNA is TGTGCCAGCAGTATTCCGGGAAACAATGAGCAGTTCTTC. Translated, it gives CASSIPGNNEQFF.